A selection of T cell receptor beta chains follows, all from one sample in a study of shared clonotypes between healthy human individuals. Repertoires were generated with immunoSEQ multiplex PCR, while TCRdb's copy carries only in-frame clones and drops some. Of under 600,000 clones in the sample, 97% were seen once. The sample taken for sequencing was naive CD4+ T cells sorted from blood. These TCRs come from a woman aged 25 to 39 in good health. Both conserved end residues are part of each CDR3. Fields, in order: clone size, D gene, V gene, J gene, CDR3 DNA, CDR3 protein. The D gene is left open where the match is weak. Clone sizes are given selectively: once, few, many, or a class where the clone is expanded.

NA,TRBD1,TRBV7-3,TRBJ1-1,TGTGCCAGCAGCTTCACAGGGGCCACTGAAGCTTTCTTT,CASSFTGATEAFF
once,TRBD1,TRBV5-4,TRBJ2-5,TGTGCCAGCAGTTTACCGGGACAGGGGCGAGAGACCCAGTACTTC,CASSLPGQGRETQYF
NA,TRBD1,TRBV18,TRBJ2-3,TGTGCCAGCTCACCTGGACAGGGAAGAGATACGCAGTATTTT,CASSPGQGRDTQYF
NA,TRBD2,TRBV27,TRBJ2-7,TGTGCCAGCGGTGCCGCAGGCGGGAGAATCGAATACGGGCAGTACTTC,CASGAAGGRIEYGQYF
NA,TRBD2,TRBV11-2,TRBJ2-2,TGTGCCAGCAGCTTTAACCTAGGGACTAGCGGGAGGGCCGGGGAGCTGTTTTTT,CASSFNLGTSGRAGELFF
NA,TRBD1,TRBV29-1,TRBJ2-7,TGCAGCGTCAGGGACAGGGGGTACGAGCAGTACTTC,CSVRDRGYEQYF
NA,TRBD1,TRBV18,TRBJ2-3,TGTGCCAGCTCACCGCCGGTTGGACAGGGTTGGTCAGATACGCAGTATTTT,CASSPPVGQGWSDTQYF
NA,NA,TRBV30,TRBJ2-5,TGTGCCTGGAGTTCGGGGGAGACCCAGTACTTC,CAWSSGETQYF
NA,NA,TRBV5-1,TRBJ1-1,TGCGCCAGCAGCCCGGCCGGGGACGCACGGAACACTGAAGCTTTCTTT,CASSPAGDARNTEAFF
NA,NA,TRBV2,TRBJ1-2,TGTGCCAGCAGTGTCGCGGGAACAGGCTACACCTTC,CASSVAGTGYTF
NA,NA,TRBV30,TRBJ2-1,TGTGCCTGGAGTGTCTGGGACCAACAGTTCTTC,CAWSVWDQQFF
NA,NA,TRBV5-1,TRBJ2-3,TGCGCCAGCAGCCCGTACCCGGTTGATACGCAGTATTTT,CASSPYPVDTQYF
NA,NA,TRBV28,TRBJ2-1,TGTGCCAGCGGTTCCCCGGGACCGAACAATGAGCAGTTCTTC,CASGSPGPNNEQFF
NA,TRBD1,TRBV19,TRBJ2-4,TGTGCCAGTGCGACAGGGACCAAAAACATTCAGTACTTC,CASATGTKNIQYF
NA,NA,TRBV10-3,TRBJ2-1,TGTGCCATCAGTGAGCGGACAGCGGGGTCCTACAATGAGCAGTTCTTC,CAISERTAGSYNEQFF
NA,NA,TRBV9,TRBJ2-1,TGTGCCAGCAGCGTAGAGGCGCTTTCCTACAATGAGCAGTTCTTC,CASSVEALSYNEQFF
NA,TRBD1,TRBV19,TRBJ2-3,TGTGCCAGTACCGACAGGGCGGGCACAGATACGCAGTATTTT,CASTDRAGTDTQYF
NA,TRBD2,TRBV28,TRBJ2-1,TGTGCCAGCAACGAAGCGGGACTATACAATGAGCAGTTCTTC,CASNEAGLYNEQFF
NA,TRBD2,TRBV28,TRBJ2-7,TGTGCCAGCAGATTCAGCGGGAACTCCTACGAGCAGTACTTC,CASRFSGNSYEQYF
NA,NA,TRBV21-1,TRBJ2-6,TGTGCCAGCATCTTCCCCTGCTTCTCTGGGGCCAACGTCCTGACTTTC,CASIFPCFSGANVLTF
NA,NA,TRBV5-6,TRBJ2-1,TGTGCCAGCAGCTTGAATGATGAGCAGTTCTTC,CASSLNDEQFF
NA,NA,TRBV6-6,TRBJ2-5,TGTGCCAGCAGTGACTTCAAACAGGGAGTCAGAGAGACCCAGTACTTC,CASSDFKQGVRETQYF
NA,NA,TRBV7-6,TRBJ2-1,TGTGCCAGCAGCTTGGCGGAGGGGAATGAGCAGTTCTTC,CASSLAEGNEQFF
NA,TRBD1,TRBV9,TRBJ1-5,TGTGCCAGCAGCCCTGGGACAGGGAGCAATCAGCCCCAGCATTTT,CASSPGTGSNQPQHF
NA,NA,TRBV29-1,TRBJ1-2,TGCAGCGTTCTCACAGGGACTAACTATGGCTACACCTTC,CSVLTGTNYGYTF
NA,NA,TRBV11-2,TRBJ1-2,TGTGCCAGCAGCGTACTGGGGGGGAACTATGGCTACACCTTC,CASSVLGGNYGYTF
once,TRBD2,TRBV6-5,TRBJ2-1,TGTGCCAGCAGCCTCAGCGGGAGGGTCTACAATGAGCAGTTCTTC,CASSLSGRVYNEQFF
NA,TRBD1,TRBV11-1,TRBJ2-1,TGTGCCAGCAGCTCCGGGACAGGGGGCTATGAGCAGTTCTTC,CASSSGTGGYEQFF
NA,TRBD1,TRBV19,TRBJ1-2,TGTGCCAGTAGTGTGACAGGGGGCGCGGCTGGCTACACCTTC,CASSVTGGAAGYTF
NA,TRBD1,TRBV6-6,TRBJ1-2,TGTGCCAGCGGGCGACAGGGTTTGTATGGCTACACCTTC,CASGRQGLYGYTF
NA,TRBD2,TRBV5-3,TRBJ2-7,TGTGCCAGCAGATCAGGGACTAGCGACTCCTACGAGCAGTACTTC,CASRSGTSDSYEQYF
NA,NA,TRBV7-9,TRBJ2-7,TGTGCCAGCAGCCCGGGACTCCCCTACGAGCAGTACTTC,CASSPGLPYEQYF
NA,NA,TRBV28,TRBJ2-1,TGTGCCAGCTCCGGAGGGGCGGAACCCTACAATGAGCAGTTCTTC,CASSGGAEPYNEQFF
NA,NA,TRBV5-1,TRBJ2-4,TGCGCCAGCAGCTTTCAGGGGCGGAACATTCAGTACTTC,CASSFQGRNIQYF
NA,NA,TRBV7-8,TRBJ1-4,TGTGCCAGCAGCTTGGGCCCCGGGGAAAAACTGTTTTTT,CASSLGPGEKLFF
NA,TRBD2,TRBV5-1,TRBJ2-2,TGCGCCAGCAGGCCGGCTAGCGGGACTGCCGGGGAGCTGTTTTTT,CASRPASGTAGELFF
NA,NA,TRBV28,TRBJ2-4,TGTGCCAGCAGTTTAGTCCAGCAGAAAAACATTCAGTACTTC,CASSLVQQKNIQYF
NA,TRBD1,TRBV6-1,TRBJ1-2,TGTGCCAGCAGTGAACGTCCAGGGGGAGTCTATGGCTACACCTTC,CASSERPGGVYGYTF
NA,NA,TRBV7-8,TRBJ2-4,TGTGCCAGCGGCTGGTCCAAAAACATTCAGTACTTC,CASGWSKNIQYF
NA,NA,TRBV28,TRBJ1-5,TGTGCCAGCAGTTTATACAGGGCAGGCAATCAGCCCCAGCATTTT,CASSLYRAGNQPQHF
NA,TRBD2,TRBV4-2,TRBJ2-5,TGTGCCAGCAGCCAAGGGGGACTAGCGGTACAAGAGACCCAGTACTTC,CASSQGGLAVQETQYF
NA,TRBD2,TRBV10-1,TRBJ2-7,TGCGCCAGCAGTGGGGGGACTAGCGTTGGCGAGCAGTACTTC,CASSGGTSVGEQYF
once,NA,TRBV28,TRBJ1-6,TGTGCCAGCGCCCGCTCCTATAATTCACCCCTCCACTTT,CASARSYNSPLHF
NA,TRBD2,TRBV4-1,TRBJ2-1,TGCGCCAGCAGCCAAGGCACACTGGGGTACAACGGACTAGCGGTACTCAATGAGCAGTTCTTC,CASSQGTLGYNGLAVLNEQFF
NA,NA,TRBV7-9,TRBJ2-3,TGTGCCAGCGCCGGGGAGTCCCTCGCAGATACGCAGTATTTT,CASAGESLADTQYF
NA,NA,TRBV7-2,TRBJ2-3,TGTGCCAGCAGCTCCCGCTCCAGCTCGAGGGTGCAGTATTTT,CASSSRSSSRVQYF